The 2 T cell receptor beta chains reported below all come from one sample, sequenced in a study of T cells in Graves' hyperthyroidism and ophthalmopathy (dated 2019 in TCRdb). The receptor library was made with multiplex PCR. This sample was sequenced with an Illumina HiSeq 2000. The TCR beta CDR3 regions were amplified from RNA transcripts. The TCR CDR3 was subjected to a first round of RT-PCR using the HTBI primer set and the Qiagen OneStep RT-PCR kit. The raw public data were reprocessed by TCRdb itself: fastp quality trimming at Q25, MiXCR clonotype calling, in-frame beta chains only. Each CDR3 protein gets just one entry, which takes the most common genes and DNA from the rows behind it. For this sample the table gives around 720,000 distinct CDR3 sequences, of which 35% were detected only once. More than 25% of the sample is held by the ten biggest clonotypes. The specimen sequenced was blood. These receptors all come from a woman between 40 and 55 years old with Graves' hyperthyroidism.

This chain connects TRBV7-9 to TRBJ1-5, with 7 bases that match TRBD1. J was trimmed by 5 bases and V by 4 bases; bases with no gene match: 11. In germline, CDR1 is SEHNR, CDR2 FQNEAQ (reference sequence). This CDR3 is built from 16 residues. CDR3 region: CASSSGQDRNDQPQHF. DNA of the CDR3: TGTGCCAGCAGCTCCGGACAGGATAGAAACGATCAGCCCCAGCATTTT.

There are many counts of this clonotype. V and J are TRBV7-9 and TRBJ1-6, with D possibly TRBD1 on 5 matching bases. Germline V gene lookup returns CDR1 SEHNR and CDR2 FQNEAQ (reference sequence). Between the trimmed V and J ends, which lost 5 bases and 9 bases, there was a span of 14 bases. CDR3 size: 14 residues. The CDR3 sequence is CASSPAGFSSPLHF. In DNA form, the CDR3 reads TGTGCCAGCAGCCCGGCAGGGTTTTCTTCACCCCTCCACTTT.